This T cell receptor beta chain emerged from a study of blood T cells in healthy people across ages (dated by TCRdb to between 2014 and 2017). General notes on the study: In model experiments, template switching captured about one uniquely barcoded TCR beta cDNA molecule for every two T cells. Age-related changes in TCR beta repertoire diversity were measured in the study by deep sequencing normalized with unique cDNA molecular identifiers. Donors were grouped into four age groups: young (average 16 years), middle-aged (under 40), aged (about 59) and long-lived (roughly 80). To avoid experimental bias, donors of different ages were spread randomly across the sequencing lanes. Two additional independent replicas of 1 million unique cDNA reads from the same blood draw were analyzed for two donors (one aged 18 to 29 and one aged 80 or older). Overall results and qualifications from the work: Estimates of total diversity based on one million sequenced T cells were considered lower bounds and underestimates. Donor CMV infection status was unknown, potentially confounding age-related changes in expanded clonotypes. Since profiling was done on bulk unsorted PBMCs, naive and antigen-experienced compartments could not be conclusively compared. Compared with the aged group, the long-lived group had more naive CD4+ T cells, fewer expanded clones and increased TCR diversity, suggesting age selection. As age increased, observed TCR beta diversity per million T cells dropped in a roughly linear way, and a significant reduction was already evident by age 40. A strong correlation was found between observed TCR beta diversity and the percentage of naive T cells measured by flow cytometry.

Trimming at the junction amounts to 9 bases on V and 5 bases on J, and the germline ends lie 7 bases apart. The CDR1 and CDR2 encoded by the germline V gene are SNHLY and FYNNEI. The CDR3, from cysteine to phenylalanine, totals 10 residues. The only DNA kept is the CDR3, 30 bases in frame from the first base. The donors were 40 or so Caucasian individuals from Russia, aged roughly 6 to 100 years, who were systemically healthy. Each donor gave approximately 10 milliliters of peripheral blood, collected into EDTA-treated Vacutainer tubes. Ficoll-Paque density-gradient centrifugation was used to isolate PBMCs, with at least 6.5 million per sample. Total RNA was extracted from PBMCs with Trizol reagent, with at least 5 micrograms obtained per sample. For every donor, flow cytometry on a PBMC aliquot measured the percentage of naive CD45RAhigh/CD27high T cells. Libraries were constructed by 5' RACE. Sequencing instrument: Illumina HiSeq 2500. The second PCR ran for roughly 7 to 12 cycles and used a J-beta primer mix along with a sample-barcoded 5' primer. Each TCR beta cDNA molecule received a unique molecular identifier from a template-switch 5' adaptor carrying 12 random nucleotides. Each sample yielded at least 3 million CDR3-containing paired-end reads. First-strand cDNA was synthesized from all RNA with the Mint cDNA synthesis kit, primed by a TRBC-specific oligonucleotide. Following uracil-DNA glycosylase treatment, all cDNA underwent a first 18-cycle PCR with the universal primers M1SS and BC2_uni_R. The authors processed their data as follows. Each sample was normalized by randomly selecting 1 million high-quality reads, each carrying a distinct molecular identifier. Reads with shared molecular identifiers were discarded instead of being binned into consensus sequences. MiTCR, run with a Q25 quality threshold and the strictest error-elimination algorithm, handled CDR3 identification, clonotype clustering and error correction. Lower-bound total TCR beta diversity was estimated with a nonparametric unseen species model using Euler transformation. TCRdb's own reprocessing of the public reads used fastp at Q25 and MiXCR and kept productive beta chains. Every entry covers one CDR3 protein and lists the most common genes and DNA from its rows. These V and J calls are TCRdb output, not the study's own analysis. The sample table holds about 830,000 distinct CDR3 sequences, of which roughly 64% were seen once. The leading ten clones occupy about 20% of the sample.

Comment on this clonotype: What this receptor recognizes is not known. No clone much larger than this one lies a single base away; base qualities are absent.

This receptor was taken from a man aged 30 to 39 in good health. The receptor chain draws on TRBV2 and TRBJ2-5, with the identity of the D gene unclear. The specimen sequenced was blood. In nucleotides, the sequence is TGTGCCAGTAATGGGGAGACCCAGTACTTC. Its protein product is CASNGETQYF.